This is a list of T cell receptor beta chains from one sample in a study of blood T cell repertoires in COVID-19. Method: immunoSEQ multiplex PCR; TCRdb's copy keeps in-frame clones and lacks some. This table has tens of thousands of clones, about 87% appearing once. The sample taken for sequencing was peripheral blood. All receptors derive from a man aged 55 to 70 with acute or convalescent COVID-19. The CDR3 runs from the conserved cysteine through the conserved F or W. A D gene is named only where the DNA matches it firmly. Not every row has a clone size; where given, it reads once, few, many or a size class.

clone_size: .
d_call: TRBD1
v_call: TRBV9
j_call: TRBJ1-2
cdr3_aa: CASSEGQGAYGYTF
cdr3_nt: TGTGCCAGCAGCGAGGGACAGGGGGCCTATGGCTACACCTTC

clone_size: .
d_call: .
v_call: TRBV5-4
j_call: TRBJ2-4
cdr3_aa: CASSAKTQAKNIQYF
cdr3_nt: TGTGCCAGCAGCGCTAAAACGCAAGCCAAAAACATTCAGTACTTC

clone_size: .
d_call: TRBD2
v_call: TRBV29-1
j_call: TRBJ2-1
cdr3_aa: CSTFGTRYYNEQFF
cdr3_nt: TGCAGCACCTTCGGGACTAGATACTACAATGAGCAGTTCTTC

clone_size: .
d_call: .
v_call: TRBV4-3
j_call: TRBJ2-2
cdr3_aa: CASSQSWEGELFF
cdr3_nt: TGCGCCAGCAGCCAGTCTTGGGAGGGGGAGCTGTTTTTT

clone_size: .
d_call: TRBD2
v_call: TRBV4-2
j_call: TRBJ2-3
cdr3_aa: CASSQEMASGTHTQYF
cdr3_nt: TGTGCCAGCAGCCAAGAGATGGCTAGCGGCACACATACGCAGTATTTT

clone_size: .
d_call: .
v_call: TRBV5-4
j_call: TRBJ2-3
cdr3_aa: CASSLGGTSTDTQYF
cdr3_nt: TGTGCCAGCAGCTTAGGCGGGACTAGCACAGATACGCAGTATTTT

clone_size: .
d_call: TRBD1
v_call: TRBV3-1/TRBV3-2
j_call: TRBJ1-5
cdr3_aa: CASSQSWTGGNQPQHF
cdr3_nt: TGTGCCAGCAGCCAGTCCTGGACAGGAGGCAATCAGCCCCAGCATTTT

clone_size: .
d_call: .
v_call: TRBV7-9
j_call: TRBJ1-2
cdr3_aa: CASSLGGTNYGYTF
cdr3_nt: TGTGCCAGCAGTCTCGGGGGGACCAACTATGGCTACACCTTC

clone_size: .
d_call: TRBD2
v_call: TRBV11-2
j_call: TRBJ2-7
cdr3_aa: CASSLAFAASGYEQYF
cdr3_nt: TGTGCCAGCAGCTTAGCTTTCGCGGCTAGCGGCTACGAGCAGTACTTC

clone_size: .
d_call: .
v_call: TRBV6-5
j_call: TRBJ2-5
cdr3_aa: CASSSGETQYF
cdr3_nt: TGTGCCAGCAGTTCGGGGGAGACCCAGTACTTC

clone_size: .
d_call: .
v_call: TRBV5-1
j_call: TRBJ2-3
cdr3_aa: CASSLGSQATQYF
cdr3_nt: TGCGCCAGCAGCTTAGGTTCGCAGGCTACGCAGTATTTT

clone_size: .
d_call: TRBD1
v_call: TRBV6-6
j_call: TRBJ1-1
cdr3_aa: CASSYPGTGPVGAFF
cdr3_nt: TGTGCCAGCAGTTACCCCGGGACAGGGCCAGTAGGAGCTTTCTTT

clone_size: .
d_call: .
v_call: TRBV14
j_call: TRBJ1-2
cdr3_aa: CASSPLVRGYGYTF
cdr3_nt: TGTGCCAGCAGCCCCCTGGTCAGGGGCTATGGCTACACCTTC

clone_size: .
d_call: TRBD1
v_call: TRBV5-5
j_call: TRBJ2-7
cdr3_aa: CASSITGGSYEQYF
cdr3_nt: TGTGCCAGCAGCATAACAGGGGGATCCTACGAGCAGTACTTC

clone_size: .
d_call: TRBD1
v_call: TRBV28
j_call: TRBJ1-1
cdr3_aa: CASSSDRGPWNTEAFF
cdr3_nt: TGTGCCAGCAGTTCAGACAGGGGGCCATGGAACACTGAAGCTTTCTTT

clone_size: .
d_call: .
v_call: TRBV2
j_call: TRBJ1-5
cdr3_aa: CASRAGLFSNQPQHF
cdr3_nt: TGTGCCAGCAGAGCAGGGTTGTTTAGCAATCAGCCCCAGCATTTT

clone_size: .
d_call: .
v_call: TRBV5-8
j_call: TRBJ1-5
cdr3_aa: CASRRTGNQPQHF
cdr3_nt: TGTGCCAGCAGACGGACAGGCAATCAGCCCCAGCATTTT

clone_size: once
d_call: .
v_call: TRBV5-5
j_call: TRBJ1-2
cdr3_aa: CASTKGEGYGGYTF
cdr3_nt: TGTGCCAGCACCAAGGGGGAGGGATACGGGGGCTACACCTTC

clone_size: .
d_call: TRBD1
v_call: TRBV6-2/TRBV6-3
j_call: TRBJ1-2
cdr3_aa: CASSYPRQGNYGYTF
cdr3_nt: TGTGCCAGCAGTTACCCGAGACAGGGGAACTATGGCTACACCTTC

clone_size: .
d_call: .
v_call: TRBV27
j_call: TRBJ1-3
cdr3_aa: CASRYLRDGNTIYF
cdr3_nt: TGTGCCAGCAGGTACCTCAGGGATGGAAACACCATATATTTT

clone_size: .
d_call: TRBD2
v_call: TRBV29-1
j_call: TRBJ2-1
cdr3_aa: CSAGRGTSGGREQFF
cdr3_nt: TGCAGCGCCGGACGCGGGACTAGCGGGGGTCGTGAGCAGTTCTTC

clone_size: .
d_call: TRBD1
v_call: TRBV10-3
j_call: TRBJ1-1
cdr3_aa: CAISWDRVYTEAFF
cdr3_nt: TGTGCCATCAGTTGGGACAGGGTATATACTGAAGCTTTCTTT

clone_size: .
d_call: .
v_call: TRBV28
j_call: TRBJ1-4
cdr3_aa: CASSLLGGASTNEKLFF
cdr3_nt: TGTGCCAGCAGTCTCCTCGGGGGGGCTTCCACTAATGAAAAACTGTTTTTT

clone_size: .
d_call: .
v_call: TRBV19
j_call: TRBJ1-5
cdr3_aa: CASSIGGGASQPQHF
cdr3_nt: TGTGCCAGTAGTATAGGAGGGGGGGCGAGTCAGCCCCAGCATTTT

clone_size: .
d_call: .
v_call: TRBV28
j_call: TRBJ1-5
cdr3_aa: CASSSGNQPQHF
cdr3_nt: TGTGCCAGCAGTTCAGGAAATCAGCCCCAGCATTTT

clone_size: .
d_call: .
v_call: TRBV6-5
j_call: TRBJ1-1
cdr3_aa: CASSPPGGRGTEAFF
cdr3_nt: TGTGCCAGCAGTCCCCCGGGGGGGCGGGGCACTGAAGCTTTCTTT

clone_size: .
d_call: .
v_call: TRBV6-4
j_call: TRBJ2-7
cdr3_aa: CAIWAGGNADKGYF
cdr3_nt: .

clone_size: .
d_call: .
v_call: TRBV11-3
j_call: TRBJ2-2
cdr3_aa: CASSLDLPTGELFF
cdr3_nt: TGTGCCAGCAGCTTAGATCTTCCCACCGGGGAGCTGTTTTTT

clone_size: medium-sized
d_call: TRBD2
v_call: TRBV10-3
j_call: TRBJ2-5
cdr3_aa: CAISTSGGQETQYF
cdr3_nt: TGTGCCATCAGCACTAGCGGGGGACAAGAGACCCAGTACTTC

clone_size: .
d_call: .
v_call: TRBV6-5
j_call: TRBJ2-1
cdr3_aa: CASRRDPGGNEQFF
cdr3_nt: TGTGCCAGCAGAAGGGACCCCGGGGGCAATGAGCAGTTCTTC

clone_size: few
d_call: TRBD2
v_call: TRBV7-3
j_call: TRBJ2-7
cdr3_aa: CASSLDPGLAGEQYF
cdr3_nt: TGTGCCAGCAGCCTTGACCCGGGACTAGCCGGCGAGCAGTACTTC

clone_size: .
d_call: .
v_call: TRBV12-3/TRBV12-4
j_call: TRBJ1-1
cdr3_aa: CATFLKGGTEAFF
cdr3_nt: TGTGCCACCTTCTTGAAGGGAGGCACTGAAGCTTTCTTT

clone_size: .
d_call: .
v_call: TRBV28
j_call: TRBJ2-1
cdr3_aa: CASSRRGSSYNEQFF
cdr3_nt: TGTGCCAGCTCCCGACGGGGTTCGTCCTACAATGAGCAGTTCTTC

clone_size: .
d_call: .
v_call: TRBV27
j_call: TRBJ1-2
cdr3_aa: CASSPLQGAGYTF
cdr3_nt: TGTGCCAGCAGTCCCTTACAGGGAGCTGGCTACACCTTC

clone_size: few
d_call: .
v_call: TRBV11-3
j_call: TRBJ1-5
cdr3_aa: CASSKTGSQPQHF
cdr3_nt: TGTGCCAGCAGCAAAACGGGGAGTCAGCCCCAGCATTTT

clone_size: once
d_call: .
v_call: TRBV4-3
j_call: TRBJ2-1
cdr3_aa: CASSRDRDSYNEQFF
cdr3_nt: TGCGCCAGCAGCCGAGATCGGGACTCCTACAATGAGCAGTTCTTC

clone_size: .
d_call: TRBD2
v_call: TRBV7-2
j_call: TRBJ2-5
cdr3_aa: CASSLSVASGTKETQYF
cdr3_nt: TGTGCCAGCAGCTTATCCGTGGCTAGCGGGACTAAAGAGACCCAGTACTTC

clone_size: .
d_call: TRBD1
v_call: TRBV28
j_call: TRBJ2-2
cdr3_aa: CASSLDRVGGYTGELFF
cdr3_nt: TGTGCCAGCAGTTTAGACAGGGTAGGGGGATACACCGGGGAGCTGTTTTTT

clone_size: .
d_call: TRBD1
v_call: TRBV19
j_call: TRBJ1-2
cdr3_aa: CASSRTGLYGYTF
cdr3_nt: TGTGCCAGTAGCAGGACAGGACTTTATGGCTACACCTTC

clone_size: few
d_call: TRBD1
v_call: TRBV19
j_call: TRBJ1-1
cdr3_aa: CASRPGQGAQAFF
cdr3_nt: TGTGCCAGTAGGCCGGGACAGGGGGCGCAGGCTTTCTTT

clone_size: .
d_call: .
v_call: TRBV6-5
j_call: TRBJ1-1
cdr3_aa: CASSNPGRVNTEAFF
cdr3_nt: TGTGCCAGCAGCAACCCCGGGAGAGTGAACACTGAAGCTTTCTTT

clone_size: .
d_call: .
v_call: TRBV7-2
j_call: TRBJ1-3
cdr3_aa: CASSLVPEGNTIYF
cdr3_nt: TGTGCCAGCAGCTTAGTGCCAGAAGGAAACACCATATATTTT

clone_size: .
d_call: .
v_call: TRBV28
j_call: TRBJ1-6
cdr3_aa: CASSDFYNSPLHF
cdr3_nt: TGTGCCAGCAGCGACTTCTATAATTCACCCCTCCACTTT

clone_size: .
d_call: TRBD2
v_call: TRBV19
j_call: TRBJ2-2
cdr3_aa: CASSSAGLAGFGELFF
cdr3_nt: TGTGCCAGTAGTAGCGCGGGACTAGCGGGATTCGGGGAGCTGTTTTTT

clone_size: few
d_call: .
v_call: TRBV4-2
j_call: TRBJ1-2
cdr3_aa: CASSQASRDSPGYTF
cdr3_nt: TGTGCCAGCAGCCAAGCAAGCCGGGATTCGCCTGGCTACACCTTC

clone_size: once
d_call: TRBD2
v_call: TRBV7-3
j_call: TRBJ2-1
cdr3_aa: CASSPNGGAGLHPTYNEQFF
cdr3_nt: TGTGCCAGCAGCCCAAACGGCGGAGCGGGACTACACCCTACCTACAATGAGCAGTTCTTC